The 26 T cell receptor beta chains in this list originate from one sample, sequenced in a study of Ad26.COV2.S vaccination and SARS-CoV-2 variants. TCRdb's copy holds only in-frame clones and misses some; the assay was immunoSEQ multiplex PCR. The repertoire holds 250,000 to 300,000 clones, with approximately 87% as singletons. Treatment indicated: around 19 received Ad26.COV2.S at low or high dose, single or two shots; five or six received placebo; per-sample allocation not given. All samples were drawn on day 63, counting from the first vaccine or placebo injection. Source: peripheral blood, taken in a trial of Ad26.COV2.S vaccine versus placebo. These receptor sequences come from a person aged 18 to 65 who received the Ad26.COV2.S COVID-19 vaccine or a placebo.

This clone was picked up one time. The chain carries TRBV2 and TRBJ1-5; D gene ambiguous. V was cut by 6 bases and J by 1 base, with 7 bases left in between. The length of the CDR3 is 13 residues. Germline CDR1 reads SNHLY; CDR2 reads FYNNEI. The CDR3 region is CASRVRSNQPQHF. As DNA, the CDR3 is TGTGCCAGCAGGGTCAGAAGCAATCAGCCCCAGCATTTT. The full variable domain, in which reference TRBV2 and TRBJ1-5 provide the parts outside the CDR3, is EPEVTQTPSHQVTQMGQEVILRCVPISNHLYFYWYRQILGQKVEFLVSFYNNEISEKSEIFDDQFSVERPDGSNFTLKIRSTKLEDSAMYFCASRVRSNQPQHFGDGTRLSIL.

For this clone: The sample has other DNA sequences that encode this CDR3 too. In DNA form, the CDR3 reads TGTGCCAGCAGCTTAGGAACGGGATCCTACGAGCAGTACTTC. Protein: CASSLGTGSYEQYF. J is TRBJ2-7 and V is TRBV11-3, with D possibly matching TRBD2 (5 bases). Trimming pared 1 base from V and 1 base from J, leaving 8 bases between. The CDR3 totals 14 residues. Germline V gene lookup returns CDR1 SGHNT and CDR2 YENEEA.

This clone was seen more than once but under ten times. A read error may account for a junction end that differs from germline. The V gene is TRBV6-5, the J gene TRBJ1-6; D gene uncertain. Looked up from germline, CDR1 is MNHEY and CDR2 is SVGAGI. The CDR3 consists of 15 residues. Here the CDR3 reads CASSYSGSSNSPLHF. In DNA form, the CDR3 reads TGTGCCAGCAGTTACTCTGGGTCCTCTAATTCACCCCTCCACTTT.

The V and J genes are TRBV29-1 and TRBJ2-3; D ambiguous. Germline values: CDR1 SQVTM, CDR2 ANQGSEA. V was pared by 4 bases and J by 5 bases, with 7 bases between. CDR3 length: 11 amino acids. In nucleotides, the CDR3 is TGCAGCGTTGTTCCCGGAGATACGCAGTATTTT. Protein sequence: CSVVPGDTQYF.

The V gene is TRBV13, the J gene TRBJ2-1, with D possibly TRBD2 on 7 matching bases. Trimming stripped 5 bases from V and 9 bases from J, with 20 bases between. The CDR3 is made up of 15 amino acids. Germline lookup yields CDR1 PRHDT and CDR2 FYEKMQ (reference sequence). The CDR3 sequence: CASSPDTSGGTEQFF. The DNA of the CDR3 is TGTGCCAGCAGCCCAGATACCTCGGGGGGCACTGAGCAGTTCTTC.

This chain uses TRBV3-1 (or the pseudogene TRBV3-2) with TRBJ2-1; D remains ambiguous. CDR1 is LGHDT, CDR2 YNNKEL, per germline (reference sequence). V lost 1 base and J 9 bases, leaving 4 bases between the germline ends. The CDR3 totals 11 residues. The CDR3 region is CASSQGSEQFF. The CDR3 region has the DNA TGTGCCAGCAGCCAAGGGTCTGAGCAGTTCTTC.

CDR3: CASSQSRGGNNEQFF. As DNA, the CDR3 is TGTGCCAGCAGTCAAAGCAGGGGGGGAAACAATGAGCAGTTCTTC. J is TRBJ2-1 and V is TRBV28; D assignment may be TRBD1 or TRBD2 (7 bases each). CDR3 length equals 15 residues. Looked up from germline, CDR1 is MDHEN and CDR2 is SYDVKM. Trimming removed 5 bases at V and 5 bases at J, with 16 bases between.

The J gene is TRBJ2-5, the V gene TRBV29-1; D perhaps matches TRBD2 (7 bases). The CDR3 runs 12 residues. Germline V gene sequence: CDR1 SQVTM, CDR2 ANQGSEA. V was clipped by 2 bases and J by 4 bases, with 8 bases between them. The CDR3 loop is CSVERGGETQYF. The CDR3 DNA is TGCAGCGTTGAAAGGGGGGGAGAGACCCAGTACTTC.

The gene calls are TRBV6-6 and TRBJ1-2; D ambiguous. The V gene's germline CDR1 is MNHNY and CDR2 SVGAGI (reference sequence). This CDR3 comprises 16 residues. Between the trimmed V and J ends, which lost 4 bases and 0 bases, there was a span of 15 bases. The CDR3 here is CASSSSVYGTNYGYTF. In nucleotides, the CDR3 is TGTGCCAGCAGTTCTTCAGTCTATGGGACTAACTATGGCTACACCTTC.

The V and J genes are TRBV5-1 and TRBJ2-1; TRBD2 matches at 13 bases. The germline CDR1 and CDR2 sequences are SGHRS and YFSETQ. Trimming at V came to 1 base and at J to 9 bases, leaving 4 bases not matched to a gene. The CDR3 contains 15 residues. In nucleotides, the CDR3 is TGCGCCAGCAGCTTGCGGACTAGCGGGAGTAGTGAGCAGTTCTTC. This sequence encodes CASSLRTSGSSEQFF. Looking up the rest from reference TRBV5-1 and TRBJ2-1 gives the full variable domain: KAGVTQTPRYLIKTRGQQVTLSCSPISGHRSVSWYQQTPGQGLQFLFEYFSETQRNKGNFPGRFSGRQFSNSRSEMNVSTLELGDSALYLCASSLRTSGSSEQFFGPGTRLTVL.

This clone was seen just once. The J gene is TRBJ2-1, the V gene TRBV11-1; D is unclear. V was trimmed by 3 bases and J by 4 bases, leaving 10 bases between them. This CDR3 is 14 amino acids long. Looked up from germline, CDR1 is SGHAT and CDR2 is FQDESV (reference sequence). The CDR3 DNA reads as TGTGCCAGCAGCTTGGGCGGAGCTTACAATGAGCAGTTCTTC. Encoded protein: CASSLGGAYNEQFF.

As for this clone: The identical CDR3 is also encoded by other nucleotide sequences in the sample. J is TRBJ1-1 and V is TRBV2; unclear D gene. Germline V lookup: CDR1 SNHLY, CDR2 FYNNEI. Trimming shortened V by 6 bases and J by 1 base, and 9 bases separated the two germline ends. The length of the CDR3 is 13 residues. The DNA of the CDR3 is TGTGCCAGCAGCGCGGCTCCGAACACTGAAGCTTTCTTT. Translated, it gives CASSAAPNTEAFF.

This clone was recorded only once. The rearrangement joins TRBV7-3 to TRBJ2-6; D unclear. Germline-derived CDR1 and CDR2 are SGHTA and FQGTGA. This CDR3 has 17 residues. Trimming took 6 bases from V and 0 from J, leaving 15 bases between them. The CDR3 DNA follows: TGTGCCAGCAGTTTTGGGTCCCTCAGCTCTGGGGCCAACGTCCTGACTTTC. Translating gives CASSFGSLSSGANVLTF.

At least ten counts were recorded for this clone. The chain has TRBV5-1 and TRBJ1-1, with D perhaps matching TRBD1 (5 bases). Deletions cut 4 bases from V and 5 bases from J, with 15 bases between. The CDR3 is 14 amino acids. In germline, CDR1 is SGHRS, CDR2 YFSETQ. The CDR3 protein is CASSQGRGGTEAFF. The CDR3 DNA sequence: TGCGCCAGCAGCCAGGGCCGCGGGGGTACTGAAGCTTTCTTT.

V usage is TRBV7-2 and J usage is TRBJ2-4; a weak D match, TRBD1 (5 bases). Looked up from germline, CDR1 is SGHTA and CDR2 is FQGNSA. V gave up 1 base and J gave up 1 base, with 14 bases separating them. The CDR3 has 17 amino acids. CDR3 coding DNA: TGTGCCAGCAGCTTAGGACAGAACCAGGGTGCCAAAAACATTCAGTACTTC. It yields the protein CASSLGQNQGAKNIQYF.

J is TRBJ1-1 and V is TRBV6-1; D gene ambiguous. Deletions cut 3 bases from V and 1 base from J, with 9 bases between. The CDR3 contains 14 residues. Germline-derived CDR1 and CDR2 are MNHNS and SASEGT. CDR3 in DNA: TGTGCCAGCAGTGACGGACTGCCGAACACTGAAGCTTTCTTT. Residues: CASSDGLPNTEAFF.

The rearrangement uses TRBV6-2 or TRBV6-3 and TRBJ1-2, with D hard to call. The CDR3 length is 13 residues. V gave up 2 bases and J gave up 7 bases, with 11 bases separating them. Germline lookup yields CDR1 MNHEY and CDR2 SVGEGT. The CDR3 loop is CASSYDGFGGYTF. The DNA for the CDR3 is TGTGCCAGCAGTTACGACGGGTTCGGTGGCTACACCTTC.

The chain carries TRBV12-3 or TRBV12-4 and TRBJ1-2, with a tentative D call TRBD1 (5 bases). Trimming left V 4 bases short and J 4 bases short, with 10 bases between. This CDR3 spans 13 amino acids. CDR3 in amino acids: CASSSSRVYGYTF. Written as DNA, the CDR3 is TGTGCCAGCAGTTCAAGCAGGGTCTATGGCTACACCTTC.

This chain links TRBV5-6 with TRBJ1-2; TRBD1 is a possible D gene (5 bases). CDR1 and CDR2 from the germline V gene are SGHDT and YYEEEE. The ends were cut back, 1 base at V and 8 bases at J, with 15 bases in the middle. The CDR3 has 14 amino acids. CDR3 DNA: TGTGCCAGCAGCTTGCCGGGTGTAGGGGAGGGCTACACCTTC. Translating gives CASSLPGVGEGYTF.

This sequence joins TRBV12-3 or TRBV12-4 and TRBJ1-2; unclear D gene. CDR3 length: 11 residues. The V and J ends lost 5 bases and 6 bases respectively, with 7 bases between them. In nucleotides, the CDR3 is TGTGCCAGCAGTCGCAGAGATGGCTACACCTTC. Translated, it gives CASSRRDGYTF.

This clone appeared once. The chain carries TRBV27 and TRBJ1-5; D ambiguous. V dropped 0 bases and J dropped 0 bases, with 27 bases sitting between them. CDR3 length: 22 residues. The germline V gene encodes CDR1 MNHEY and CDR2 SMNVEV (reference sequence). CDR3 DNA: TGTGCCAGCAGTTTATCCGCGACGCGACAAGGACTAACCCCCGATAGCAATCAGCCCCAGCATTTT. Translated, it gives CASSLSATRQGLTPDSNQPQHF.

CDR3 region: CASSPETHLTGELFF. Written as DNA, the CDR3 is TGTGCCAGCAGCCCCGAGACCCACTTGACCGGGGAGCTGTTTTTT. This sequence joins TRBV5-4 and TRBJ2-2, with D uncertain. V lost 4 bases and J lost 5, with 15 bases in between. The V gene's germline CDR1 is SGHNT and CDR2 YYREEE (reference sequence). The CDR3 extends over 15 amino acids. Using reference TRBV5-4 and TRBJ2-2 for the parts outside the CDR3, the full variable domain is ETGVTQSPTHLIKTRGQQVTLRCSSQSGHNTVSWYQQALGQGPQFIFQYYREEENGRGNFPPRFSGLQFPNYSSELNVNALELDDSALYLCASSPETHLTGELFFGEGSRLTVL.

The rearrangement links TRBV11-2 to TRBJ1-3; D perhaps matches TRBD1 (6 bases). The V end lost 3 bases, the J end lost 4 bases, and 10 bases lay between the germline ends. This CDR3 is 14 amino acids long. Germline V gene lookup returns CDR1 SGHAT and CDR2 FQNNGV. The CDR3 protein is CASSFTGYGNTIYF. For the CDR3, the DNA is TGTGCCAGCAGCTTTACAGGGTACGGAAACACCATATATTTT.

In its sample, this clone was seen once. This chain connects TRBV6-6 to TRBJ2-7; 7 nucleotides align to TRBD1. The J segment lost 5 bases and the V segment lost 6 bases, leaving 10 bases of the junction unmatched. Germline V gives CDR1 MNHNY, CDR2 SVGAGI (reference sequence). The CDR3 contains 14 residues. CDR3 bases: TGTGCCAGCAGAAGACAGGGTCTTATCCACGAGCAGTACTTC. This codes for CASRRQGLIHEQYF.

This rearrangement joins TRBV30 to TRBJ2-5; TRBD1 is a possible D gene (6 bases). Germline V lookup: CDR1 GTSNPN, CDR2 SVGIG (reference sequence). Trimming shortened V by 5 bases and J by 5 bases, and 9 bases separated the two germline ends. The CDR3 has 11 residues. The CDR3 DNA reads as TGTGCCTGGGCCAGGGGCGAGACCCAGTACTTC. Residues: CAWARGETQYF.

This sequence joins TRBV2 and TRBJ1-4, with D perhaps TRBD1 (6 bases). Germline V gene lookup returns CDR1 SNHLY and CDR2 FYNNEI. This CDR3 contains 14 residues. The germline V and J ends were trimmed by 1 base and 4 bases, with 7 bases remaining between them. This CDR3 reads CASSEDRDNEKLFF. CDR3 in DNA: TGTGCCAGCAGTGAAGACAGGGATAATGAAAAACTGTTTTTT.